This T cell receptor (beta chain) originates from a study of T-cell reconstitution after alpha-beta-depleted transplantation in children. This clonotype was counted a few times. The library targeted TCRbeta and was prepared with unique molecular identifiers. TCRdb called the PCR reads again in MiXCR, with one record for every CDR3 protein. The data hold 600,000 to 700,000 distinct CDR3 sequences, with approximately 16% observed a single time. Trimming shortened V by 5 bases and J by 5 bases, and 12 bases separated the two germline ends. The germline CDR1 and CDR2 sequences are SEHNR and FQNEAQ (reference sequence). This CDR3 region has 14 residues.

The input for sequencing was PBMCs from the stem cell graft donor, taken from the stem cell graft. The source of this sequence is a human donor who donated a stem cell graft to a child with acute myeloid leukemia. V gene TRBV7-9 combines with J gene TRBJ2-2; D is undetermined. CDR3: CASSPSWGTGELFF. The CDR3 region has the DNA TGTGCCAGCAGCCCCTCGTGGGGTACCGGGGAGCTGTTTTTT.